Below, 30 T cell receptor beta chains from the same sample are listed, as sequenced in a study of shared clonotypes between healthy human individuals. Profiled with immunoSEQ multiplex PCR; TCRdb holds only in-frame clones, not every one. The sample shows about 2.4 million clones, 90% to 95% of them seen only once. Input material: naive CD4+ T cells from PBMCs. The subset: CD45RA+ positively selected. The receptors derive from a man aged 18-30 years in good health. Some clones in this sample may be carry-over from other donors' samples.

CDR3 bases: TGCGCCAGCAACCCGGGACGGTCCACTGAAGCTTTCTTT. Translated, it gives CASNPGRSTEAFF. The chain recombines TRBV23-1 with TRBJ1-1; D might be TRBD1 (5 bases). TRBV23-1 is reported as an ORF; its role is uncertain. This CDR3 contains 13 residues. V dropped 7 bases and J dropped 4 bases, with 13 bases sitting between them.

About this clone itself: Other DNA sequences from this sample encode an identical CDR3 as well. V gene TRBV5-1 combines with J gene TRBJ2-2; D may be TRBD2 (5 bases). Trimming took 4 bases from V and 2 from J, leaving 9 bases between them. The CDR3 totals 14 residues. Germline CDR1 SGHRS, CDR2 YFSETQ. CDR3: CASSLTGNTGELFF. Written as DNA, the CDR3 is TGCGCCAGCAGCCTCACGGGAAACACCGGGGAGCTGTTTTTT.

This clone has only one observation. This chain joins TRBV7-9 and TRBJ1-6; D gene uncertain. The germline V gene encodes CDR1 SEHNR and CDR2 FQNEAQ (reference sequence). CDR3 length equals 14 residues. The germline V and J ends were trimmed by 3 bases and 7 bases, with 10 bases remaining between them. The DNA for the CDR3 is TGTGCCAGCAGCTTGAACAGCTACAATTCACCCCTCCACTTT. Amino acid sequence: CASSLNSYNSPLHF.

The chain is built from TRBV6-6 and TRBJ1-3; D remains unclear. The CDR3 length is 15 residues. Trimming shortened V by 0 bases and J by 1 base, and 7 bases separated the two germline ends. Germline V gene lookup returns CDR1 MNHNY and CDR2 SVGAGI (reference sequence). The CDR3 sequence is CASSYSGVSGNTIYF. CDR3 nucleotides: TGTGCCAGCAGTTACTCCGGGGTTTCTGGAAACACCATATATTTT.

CDR3 protein: CASSWTGGSYEQYF. The CDR3 nucleotides are TGTGCCAGCAGTTGGACGGGAGGGTCCTACGAGCAGTACTTC. The gene calls are TRBV6-1 and TRBJ2-7, with 8 bases lining up with TRBD2. This CDR3 is 14 amino acids long. CDR1 is MNHNS, CDR2 SASEGT, per germline. Trimming cost V 5 bases and J 1 base; bases outside gene matches: 4.

The J gene is TRBJ1-5, the V gene TRBV2, with TRBD1 identical over 9 bases. Germline V gives CDR1 SNHLY, CDR2 FYNNEI. The CDR3 sequence is 15 residues long. V lost 5 bases, J lost 2 bases, and 4 bases stayed unmatched. This chain's CDR3 is CASSWGQGGNQPQHF. CDR3 bases: TGTGCCAGCAGTTGGGGACAGGGTGGCAATCAGCCCCAGCATTTT. Variable domain in full (rest from reference TRBV2 and TRBJ1-5): EPEVTQTPSHQVTQMGQEVILRCVPISNHLYFYWYRQILGQKVEFLVSFYNNEISEKSEIFDDQFSVERPDGSNFTLKIRSTKLEDSAMYFCASSWGQGGNQPQHFGDGTRLSIL.

The chain couples TRBV28 to TRBJ2-5, with 9 nucleotides matching TRBD1. CDR3 size: 13 residues. J was trimmed by 4 bases and V by 6 bases; bases with no gene match: 3. Looked up from germline, CDR1 is MDHEN and CDR2 is SYDVKM. The CDR3 nucleotides read TGTGCCAGCAGGAGGACAGGGGCAGAGACCCAGTACTTC. As protein: CASRRTGAETQYF. The full variable domain, rest sourced from reference TRBV28 and TRBJ2-5, is DVKVTQSSRYLVKRTGEKVFLECVQDMDHENMFWYRQDPGLGLRLIYFSYDVKMKEKGDIPEGYSVSREKKERFSLILESASTNQTSMYLCASRRTGAETQYFGPGTRLLVL.

The V and J genes are TRBV11-2 and TRBJ2-1; either TRBD1 or TRBD2 may fit D (5 bases each). The V end lost 8 bases, the J end lost 2 bases, and 7 bases lay between the germline ends. This CDR3 region has 12 residues. Germline CDR1 reads SGHAT; CDR2 reads FQNNGV. The DNA for the CDR3 is TGTGCCAGCCGGGGCCCCTACAATGAGCAGTTCTTC. Amino acid sequence: CASRGPYNEQFF.

J is TRBJ2-7 and V is TRBV5-4, with TRBD2 as a possible D gene (6 bases). Germline V lookup: CDR1 SGHNT, CDR2 YYREEE (reference sequence). The CDR3 covers 15 residues. V was shortened by 0 bases and J by 1 base, with 11 bases between the two germline ends. The CDR3, as DNA: TGTGCCAGCAGCTTGGCCGGCGGGACTTCCTACGAGCAGTACTTC. Its protein product is CASSLAGGTSYEQYF.

The chain has TRBV27 and TRBJ2-7, with 8 positions matching TRBD1. Trimming took 3 bases from V and 3 from J; bases not matched to a gene: 7. Germline CDR1 reads MNHEY; CDR2 reads SMNVEV (reference sequence). The CDR3 spans 15 residues. The CDR3 DNA follows: TGTGCCAGCAGTTTCGTCGGACAGGGAAGCTACGAGCAGTACTTC. It yields the protein CASSFVGQGSYEQYF.

Comments on this clone: The conserved phenylalanine or tryptophan normally closing the CDR3 is absent here, so this likely arose from a read error. The limits of the CDR3 on the DNA are not certain, so only TCRdb's listed CDR3 is given. V gene TRBV5-5 combines with J gene TRBJ2-7; the D call TRBD1 from the table was never checked on the DNA. Counting both end residues, the CDR3 totals 10 amino acids. In germline, CDR1 is SGHKS, CDR2 YYEKEE (reference sequence). The CDR3 spells CASSLEGVVS.

This clone is a singleton in its sample. The chain uses TRBV27 and TRBJ1-5, with 8 bases fitting TRBD1. The CDR3 length is 14 residues. Germline loops: CDR1 MNHEY, CDR2 SMNVEV (reference sequence). Trimming took 10 bases from V and 6 from J; bases not matched to a gene: 11. The CDR3 sequence is CATDQGAGSQPQHF. The CDR3, as DNA: TGTGCCACAGATCAGGGGGCGGGATCTCAGCCCCAGCATTTT.

The chain combines TRBV28 with TRBJ2-7; the D is unclear. Germline V gene sequence: CDR1 MDHEN, CDR2 SYDVKM. This CDR3 contains 11 residues. V shed 5 bases and J shed 7 bases, with 9 bases lying between them. CDR3 nucleotide sequence: TGTGCCAGCAGTACCCCGTGGGAGCAGTACTTC. It translates to CASSTPWEQYF.

The chain recombines TRBV28 with TRBJ1-1; possible D gene TRBD1, 5 bases. The V gene's germline CDR1 is MDHEN and CDR2 SYDVKM. The CDR3 contains 15 residues. The ends were cut back, 2 bases at V and 7 bases at J, with 17 bases in the middle. The CDR3 is CASSLTLSGGFEAFF. CDR3 nucleotide sequence: TGTGCCAGCAGTTTAACGCTTTCGGGGGGATTTGAAGCTTTCTTT.

This clone was seen once. The gene calls are TRBV11-2 and TRBJ2-3, with D possibly being TRBD1 (5 bases). The V end lost 1 base, the J end lost 2 bases, and 13 bases lay between the germline ends. This CDR3 comprises 16 residues. Per germline, CDR1 SGHAT and CDR2 FQNNGV. Here the CDR3 DNA reads TGTGCCAGCAGCTTAGTGCAGGGTGGCGTCACAGATACGCAGTATTTT. This encodes CASSLVQGGVTDTQYF.

V gene TRBV27 combines with J gene TRBJ2-1; 10 positions match TRBD1. There are 17 residues in the CDR3. Unmatched junction bases numbered 15, after V lost 5 bases and J lost 8 bases. Germline V gives CDR1 MNHEY, CDR2 SMNVEV (reference sequence). The CDR3 DNA follows: TGTGCCAGCAGTCCGCAGCACGGGGACAGGGGACTCCATGAGCAGTTCTTC. Protein: CASSPQHGDRGLHEQFF.

The V and J genes are TRBV5-6 and TRBJ1-2; D may be TRBD1 (5 bases). V was shortened by 4 bases and J by 4 bases, with 20 bases between the two germline ends. The CDR3 contains 16 residues. Looked up from germline, CDR1 is SGHDT and CDR2 is YYEEEE. The CDR3 DNA reads as TGTGCCAGCAGCCCGCTAGAAGGGTGGGGCGGCTATGGCTACACCTTC. It specifies CASSPLEGWGGYGYTF.

V is TRBV6-4 and J is TRBJ2-1; possibly TRBD1 for D (6 bases). The CDR3 has 16 amino acids. Trimming left V 2 bases short and J 0 bases short, with 11 bases between. Germline V gene data show CDR1 as MRHNA and CDR2 as SNTAGT. CDR3 coding DNA: TGTGCCAGCAGTGACCTAGGGGGTGGCTCCTACAATGAGCAGTTCTTC. Translating gives CASSDLGGGSYNEQFF.

The V and J genes are TRBV18 and TRBJ1-2; D remains unclear. In germline, CDR1 is KGHSH, CDR2 LQKENI. CDR3 size: 14 residues. Trimming removed 2 bases from V and 6 bases from J, with 13 bases in between. The CDR3 region is CASSPETFGDGYTF. CDR3 in DNA: TGTGCCAGCTCACCAGAGACTTTTGGCGATGGCTACACCTTC. Full variable domain (remainder filled in from reference TRBV18 and TRBJ1-2): NAGVMQNPRHLVRRRGQEARLRCSPMKGHSHVYWYRQLPEEGLKFMVYLQKENIIDESGMPKERFSAEFPKEGPSILRIQQVVRGDSAAYFCASSPETFGDGYTFGSGTRLTVV.

Points on this clone: The sample has other DNA sequences that encode this CDR3 too. This chain links TRBV11-2 with TRBJ1-2, with D maybe TRBD1 (5 bases). Germline CDR1 SGHAT, CDR2 FQNNGV. Trimming left V 1 base short and J 4 bases short, with 7 bases between. The CDR3 is 13 residues long. The CDR3 here is CASSLGGAYGYTF. CDR3 coding DNA: TGTGCCAGCAGCTTAGGAGGGGCCTATGGCTACACCTTC.

The gene calls are TRBV15 and TRBJ2-1; maybe TRBD2 (6 bases). V lost 2 bases to trimming and J lost 7 bases, with 9 bases between them. There are 13 residues in the CDR3. Germline V lookup: CDR1 LNHNV, CDR2 YYDKDF (reference sequence). This CDR3 reads CATSRSSVNEQFF. In DNA, the CDR3 is TGTGCCACCAGCAGATCTAGCGTTAATGAGCAGTTCTTC.

The chain is built from TRBV2 and TRBJ2-2; maybe TRBD2 (6 bases). V lost 7 bases to trimming and J lost 4 bases, with 16 bases between them. CDR1 is SNHLY and CDR2 is FYNNEI in the germline V gene. CDR3 length: 15 amino acids. CDR3 DNA sequence: TGTGCCAGCACCGACTGGGGCGGGGCCACCGGGGAGCTGTTTTTT. Amino acid sequence: CASTDWGGATGELFF.

This chain joins TRBV11-3 and TRBJ1-1; a weak D match, TRBD1 (5 bases). The CDR3 covers 13 residues. Between the trimmed V and J ends, which lost 0 bases and 9 bases, there was a span of 11 bases. CDR1 is SGHNT, CDR2 YENEEA, per germline. The CDR3 nucleotides read TGTGCCAGCAGCTTAGATGGGGCCAGTAAAGCTTTCTTT. This encodes CASSLDGASKAFF.

The chain couples TRBV9 to TRBJ2-3, with D uncertain. The V end lost 0 bases, the J end lost 2 bases, and 16 bases lay between the germline ends. CDR1 and CDR2 from the germline V gene are SGDLS and YYNGEE. This CDR3 is 17 amino acids long. In DNA form, the CDR3 reads TGTGCCAGCAGCGTAGCTACGCTGGGGTTCGACACAGATACGCAGTATTTT. Protein: CASSVATLGFDTDTQYF.

The chain has TRBV5-6 and TRBJ2-7; tentative D call: TRBD1 (8 bases). The CDR3 totals 16 residues. Trimming stripped 0 bases from V and 6 bases from J, with 19 bases between. The germline V gene encodes CDR1 SGHDT and CDR2 YYEEEE. DNA for the CDR3: TGTGCCAGCAGCTTGGAAATTAACAGGGGGGGCGGCGAGCAGTACTTC. Translated, it gives CASSLEINRGGGEQYF.

Details on this clone: Other DNA sequences from this sample encode an identical CDR3 as well. The chain employs TRBV18 and TRBJ2-2, with 9 bases fitting TRBD2. V lost 6 bases to trimming and J lost 5 bases; unmatched junction nucleotides: 10. The CDR3 has 16 residues. Germline V gene lookup returns CDR1 KGHSH and CDR2 LQKENI. CDR3 DNA sequence: TGTGCCAGCTCGCCCTTGACTAGCGGAAATACCGGGGAGCTGTTTTTT. It translates to CASSPLTSGNTGELFF.

This chain uses TRBV9 with TRBJ1-5; no clear D gene. The CDR3 covers 15 residues. In germline, CDR1 is SGDLS, CDR2 YYNGEE. Trimming left V 4 bases short and J 0 bases short, with 11 bases between. The CDR3 is CASSLTDGSNQPQHF. The CDR3 DNA reads TGTGCCAGCAGCCTCACTGACGGTAGCAATCAGCCCCAGCATTTT.

The CDR3 DNA reads TGTGCCAGCAGTTTATCGGGAACAGGGCTACAAGAGACCCAGTACTTC. The encoded protein is CASSLSGTGLQETQYF. The genes are TRBV27 and TRBJ2-5; tentatively, D is TRBD1 (6 bases). V was cut by 0 bases and J by 2 bases, with 13 bases left in between. CDR3 length: 16 residues. The germline V gene has CDR1 MNHEY and CDR2 SMNVEV (reference sequence).

V is TRBV7-9 and J is TRBJ1-2; 9 bases are shared with TRBD1. Per germline, CDR1 SEHNR and CDR2 FQNEAQ (reference sequence). The CDR3 spans 15 residues. V shed 1 base and J 7 bases; nucleotides not matched to a gene: 7. In DNA, the CDR3 is TGTGCCAGCAGCTTAGTGGGGACAGGGACAGCTGGCTACACCTTC. Amino acid sequence: CASSLVGTGTAGYTF.

The CDR3: CSAWAGGEQFF. CDR3 nucleotide sequence: TGCAGTGCTTGGGCCGGTGGTGAGCAGTTCTTC. V gene TRBV20-1 combines with J gene TRBJ2-1; D is undetermined. The CDR3 consists of 11 residues. V lost 5 bases and J 9 bases, leaving 11 bases between the germline ends. CDR1 DFQATT and CDR2 SNEGSKA come from the germline V gene (reference sequence).